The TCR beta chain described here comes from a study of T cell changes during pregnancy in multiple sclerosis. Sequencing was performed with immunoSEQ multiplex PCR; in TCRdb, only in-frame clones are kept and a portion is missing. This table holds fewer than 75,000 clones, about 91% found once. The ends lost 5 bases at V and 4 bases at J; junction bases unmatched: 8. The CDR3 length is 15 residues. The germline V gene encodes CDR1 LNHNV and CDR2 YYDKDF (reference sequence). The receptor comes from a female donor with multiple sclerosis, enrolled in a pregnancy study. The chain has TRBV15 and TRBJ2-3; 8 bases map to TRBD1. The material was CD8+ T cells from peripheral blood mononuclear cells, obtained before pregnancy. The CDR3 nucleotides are TGTGCCACCAGCGGACGACAGGGGACGCCAGATACGCAGTATTTT. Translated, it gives CATSGRQGTPDTQYF.